The source of this T cell receptor beta chain is a study of T cell responses to AZD1222 COVID-19 vaccine. As for the study in general: Researchers grouped second doses given at about 4 or about 12 weeks into one pool.

Turning to this clone: Antigen unknown.

Study-wide findings and caveats: Clonal diversity was possibly underestimated, and the donors were mostly white British, with more females.

Trimming shortened V by 5 bases and J by 2 bases, and 17 bases separated the two germline ends. Germline V lookup: CDR1 SGHAT, CDR2 FQDESV (reference sequence). The CDR3 is made up of 16 amino acids. Repertoires were generated with immunoSEQ multiplex PCR, while TCRdb's copy carries only in-frame clones and drops some. This sample has about 180,000 clones, with 75% to 95% found just once. The V call is TRBV11-1, the J call TRBJ2-3; maybe TRBD1 (5 bases). This material consisted of peripheral blood, taken on day 0 of AZD1222 vaccination. This clonotype was sampled from an adult in good health. The CDR3 loop reads CASSAGLSGNTDTQYF. Written as DNA, the CDR3 is TGTGCCAGCAGCGCCGGGCTATCAGGGAACACAGATACGCAGTATTTT.